A single sample gave rise to the 24 T cell receptor beta chains below, sequenced in a study of a mutant IDH1 vaccine in newly diagnosed glioma (dated by TCRdb to the early 2020s). This specimen's time point label, per the study, means: week 5, during vaccination. Each vaccine dose, consisting of 300 ug of a 20-mer mutant IDH1 peptide in Montanide, was administered subcutaneously with topical imiquimod. Libraries came from the immunoSEQ multiplex PCR assay. TCRdb took this table from immuneACCESS and kept in-frame rearrangements with V and J called. Such tables lack part of the clones; where checked against another copy, unresolved V genes explain under half of the gap, and the rest is unexplained. The sample contains 60,000 or so clones, 82% of them found a single time. The leading ten clones occupy 3% to 3.5% of the sample. Their recognized antigens are unknown. This sample comprised PBMCs, obtained from a glioma patient whose treatment included an IDH1 peptide vaccine. The receptors originated from a woman between 18 and 29 years old with glioma. Some clones in this sample may be carry-over from other donors' samples.

The count of this clone is one. The rearrangement joins TRBV6-5 to TRBJ1-2, with TRBD1 identical over 8 bases. V lost 5 bases, J lost 4 bases, and 6 bases stayed unmatched. The CDR3 spans 14 residues. The V gene's germline CDR1 is MNHEY and CDR2 SVGAGI. The CDR3 here is CASSVQGASYGYTF. The CDR3 bases are TGTGCCAGCAGTGTCCAGGGGGCCAGCTATGGCTACACCTTC.

This rearrangement joins TRBV19 to TRBJ1-2; tentatively, D is TRBD1 (6 bases). The germline V gene encodes CDR1 LNHDA and CDR2 SQIVND (reference sequence). The CDR3 spans 16 residues. Trimming removed 6 bases at V and 1 base at J, with 18 bases between. This chain's CDR3 is CASSDRGGALNYGYTF. In DNA, the CDR3 is TGTGCCAGTAGCGACCGTGGGGGGGCTCTTAACTATGGCTACACCTTC.

The chain carries TRBV30 and TRBJ1-5; D might be TRBD1 (6 bases). This CDR3 is built from 13 residues. V was cut by 3 bases and J by 3 bases, with 9 bases left in between. Looked up from germline, CDR1 is GTSNPN and CDR2 is SVGIG (reference sequence). CDR3 bases: TGTGCCTGGAGGGGGGACACCAATCAGCCCCAGCATTTT. It is translated as CAWRGDTNQPQHF.

About this clone itself: The junction does not match germline at one end; this may be a read error. This chain joins TRBV6-6 and TRBJ2-7, with 8 bases identical to TRBD2. Per germline, CDR1 MNHNY and CDR2 SVGAGI (reference sequence). CDR3 length: 11 amino acids. The CDR3 nucleotides read TGTGCCAGCAGTTACGGGCGGGGGGCAAACTTC. Translating it yields CASSYGRGANF.

This clone came up a few times. The chain links TRBV6-1 to TRBJ1-5; 7 bases map to TRBD1. Germline V gene lookup returns CDR1 MNHNS and CDR2 SASEGT. The V gene end was trimmed by 8 bases and the J gene end by 2 bases; junction bases not matched to a gene: 0. The length of the CDR3 is 12 residues. CDR3 region: CASDRGNQPQHF. CDR3 coding DNA: TGTGCCAGCGACAGGGGCAATCAGCCCCAGCATTTT.

J is TRBJ2-3 and V is TRBV2; weak D call: TRBD1 (5 bases). This CDR3 has 15 residues. V lost 4 bases and J lost 6, with 17 bases in between. Germline CDR1 and CDR2: SNHLY and FYNNEI. The CDR3 coding sequence is TGTGCCAGCAGTGGACAGACAGAGCTTATGGATACGCAGTATTTT. It is translated as CASSGQTELMDTQYF.

The V gene is TRBV27, the J gene TRBJ1-2, with TRBD1 matching over 7 bases. This CDR3 is built from 14 residues. Germline trimming cut 5 bases from V and 2 bases from J; bases unmatched to any gene: 5. The germline CDR1 and CDR2 sequences are MNHEY and SMNVEV (reference sequence). The CDR3 loop is CASSAGTANYGYTF. The DNA for the CDR3 is TGTGCCAGCAGTGCCGGGACAGCCAACTATGGCTACACCTTC.

This sequence joins TRBV27 and TRBJ1-2; tentatively, D is TRBD1 (5 bases). Germline CDR1 and CDR2: MNHEY and SMNVEV (reference sequence). Trimming stripped 3 bases from V and 5 bases from J, with 13 bases between. The CDR3 spans 14 residues. This CDR3 is CASSFGALGYGYTF. The CDR3 region has the DNA TGTGCCAGCAGTTTTGGGGCCCTTGGGTATGGCTACACCTTC.

The rearrangement links TRBV13 to TRBJ2-7, with D maybe TRBD2 (7 bases). The CDR3 has 14 residues. From germline, CDR1 is PRHDT and CDR2 FYEKMQ (reference sequence). Trimming shortened V by 5 bases and J by 1 base, and 12 bases separated the two germline ends. For the CDR3, the DNA is TGTGCCAGCAGCCCCGGGGGGCAGTCCTACGAGCAGTACTTC. Encoded protein: CASSPGGQSYEQYF.

The chain couples TRBV19 to TRBJ1-4, with TRBD1 as a possible D gene (5 bases). V lost 6 bases to trimming and J lost 8 bases, with 16 bases between them. Germline V gives CDR1 LNHDA, CDR2 SQIVND (reference sequence). This CDR3 comprises 14 residues. In nucleotides, the CDR3 is TGTGCCAGTAGCCTCTCAGCCGGGGGGGAAAAACTGTTTTTT. Amino acids: CASSLSAGGEKLFF.

V gene TRBV5-6 combines with J gene TRBJ2-5; D might be TRBD2 (6 bases). The V and J ends lost 4 bases and 2 bases respectively, with 21 bases between them. The CDR3 has 17 residues. CDR1 SGHDT and CDR2 YYEEEE come from the germline V gene. This chain's CDR3 is CASSGLRRGSEQETQYF. For the CDR3, the DNA is TGTGCCAGCAGCGGCCTGAGACGGGGGAGTGAGCAAGAGACCCAGTACTTC.

This chain links TRBV27 with TRBJ1-6; TRBD1 aligns across 9 bases. The CDR3 has 16 amino acids. V was pared by 3 bases and J by 7 bases, with 7 bases of the junction left unmatched. From germline, CDR1 is MNHEY and CDR2 SMNVEV (reference sequence). CDR3 DNA sequence: TGTGCCAGCAGTTTTTCGACGACAGGGGGAAATTCACCCCTCCACTTT. Translation: CASSFSTTGGNSPLHF.

This chain links TRBV6-1 with TRBJ2-3; 10 bases are a match to TRBD2. The germline V gene has CDR1 MNHNS and CDR2 SASEGT. The V gene end was trimmed by 6 bases and the J gene end by 3 bases; junction bases not matched to a gene: 0. The CDR3 consists of 13 residues. The CDR3 coding sequence is TGTGCCAGCAGGGGACTAGCGACAGATACGCAGTATTTT. It yields the protein CASRGLATDTQYF.

V gene TRBV5-4 combines with J gene TRBJ2-4; D is ambiguous. CDR1 SGHNT and CDR2 YYREEE come from the germline V gene (reference sequence). This CDR3 is built from 13 residues. The V gene lost 0 bases and the J gene lost 8 bases, with 9 bases spanning the gap. The CDR3 loop is CASSLAREDIQYF. Written as DNA, the CDR3 is TGTGCCAGCAGCTTGGCCAGAGAGGACATTCAGTACTTC. The whole variable domain, filled in from reference TRBV5-4 and TRBJ2-4, reads ETGVTQSPTHLIKTRGQQVTLRCSSQSGHNTVSWYQQALGQGPQFIFQYYREEENGRGNFPPRFSGLQFPNYSSELNVNALELDDSALYLCASSLAREDIQYFGAGTRLSVL.

Written as DNA, the CDR3 is TGCGCCAGCAGCTTCGCGACGGACTCTGGAAACACCATATATTTT. Translated, it gives CASSFATDSGNTIYF. This sequence joins TRBV5-1 and TRBJ1-3; D is unclear. Deletions cut 2 bases from V and 0 bases from J, with 9 bases between. CDR1 SGHRS and CDR2 YFSETQ come from the germline V gene. The CDR3 loop spans 15 amino acids.

The chain carries TRBV7-2 and TRBJ2-2; 10 bases map to TRBD1. Germline V CDR1 and CDR2: SGHTA, FQGNSA. The CDR3 is 15 amino acids. Trimming took 3 bases from V and 5 from J; bases not matched to a gene: 3. The CDR3 coding sequence is TGTGCCAGCAGCTTTGACAGGGGGCGAACCGGGGAGCTGTTTTTT. It codes for CASSFDRGRTGELFF.

This clone came up once. V gene TRBV7-2 combines with J gene TRBJ1-1; 9 positions match TRBD1. The CDR3 loop spans 13 amino acids. Per the germline V gene, CDR1 is SGHTA and CDR2 is FQGNSA. The ends lost 5 bases at V and 10 bases at J; junction bases unmatched: 8. CDR3 DNA: TGTGCCAGCAGCGATACAGGGGGCGCGGTAGCTTTCTTT. Residues: CASSDTGGAVAFF.

The rearrangement uses TRBV27 and TRBJ2-2; possibly TRBD2 for D (7 bases). The CDR3 extends over 15 amino acids. CDR1 is MNHEY, CDR2 SMNVEV, per germline (reference sequence). The V end lost 6 bases, the J end lost 5 bases, and 16 bases lay between the germline ends. The CDR3 spells CASSPIGGGTGELFF. DNA of the CDR3: TGTGCCAGCAGCCCTATAGGGGGGGGAACCGGGGAGCTGTTTTTT.

This sequence joins TRBV27 and TRBJ2-7; D unclear. Between the trimmed V and J ends, which lost 3 bases and 0 bases, there was a span of 9 bases. The CDR3 sequence is 14 residues long. Looked up from germline, CDR1 is MNHEY and CDR2 is SMNVEV (reference sequence). CDR3: CASSLVSTSYEQYF. The CDR3 DNA is TGTGCCAGCAGTTTGGTCAGCACCTCCTACGAGCAGTACTTC.

This clone has more than one count but fewer than ten. The chain joins TRBV30 to TRBJ1-1; D remains ambiguous. Looked up from germline, CDR1 is GTSNPN and CDR2 is SVGIG (reference sequence). The V gene lost 1 base and the J gene lost 4 bases, with 10 bases spanning the gap. The CDR3 runs to 13 residues. CDR3 residues: CAWSATSRTEAFF. In DNA, the CDR3 is TGTGCCTGGAGTGCGACTTCCCGCACTGAAGCTTTCTTT.

The chain recombines TRBV19 with TRBJ1-1, with D uncertain. Germline V gene data show CDR1 as LNHDA and CDR2 as SQIVND (reference sequence). The CDR3 is made up of 14 amino acids. The ends were cut back, 1 base at V and 5 bases at J, with 11 bases in the middle. DNA of the CDR3: TGTGCCAGTAGTATAGTTTATCTGGGGACTGAAGCTTTCTTT. This translates into CASSIVYLGTEAFF.

V usage is TRBV19 and J usage is TRBJ1-6; perhaps TRBD1 as D (6 bases). Germline V lookup: CDR1 LNHDA, CDR2 SQIVND (reference sequence). The CDR3 has 14 amino acids. Trimming pared 5 bases from V and 5 bases from J, leaving 10 bases between. CDR3 sequence reads: CASSPRTDNSPLHF. The CDR3 DNA sequence: TGTGCCAGTAGTCCGAGGACAGATAATTCACCCCTCCACTTT.

The rearrangement links TRBV5-4 to TRBJ2-7; perhaps TRBD2 as D (5 bases). The ends were cut back, 4 bases at V and 6 bases at J, with 17 bases in the middle. The CDR3 is 14 residues long. Germline V CDR1 and CDR2: SGHNT, YYREEE (reference sequence). CDR3 in DNA: TGTGCCAGCAGCACCGGACCTAGCACCGCCGAGCAGTACTTC. Its protein product is CASSTGPSTAEQYF.

The chain uses TRBV5-1 and TRBJ2-7; TRBD2 is a possible D gene (5 bases). The V end lost 6 bases, the J end lost 6 bases, and 10 bases lay between the germline ends. Germline lookup yields CDR1 SGHRS and CDR2 YFSETQ. CDR3 length equals 11 residues. The CDR3 sequence: CASTLGGEQYF. The CDR3 bases are TGCGCCAGCACCCTTGGAGGCGAGCAGTACTTC.